This TCR beta chain was retrieved from a study of blood T cells in healthy people across ages. A second roughly 7 to 12 cycle PCR used barcoded and J-beta primers. TCRdb reanalysed the 5' RACE reads using MiXCR and keeps one entry per CDR3 protein. The sample lists approximately 700,000 distinct CDR3 sequences, approximately 29% occurring once. This clonotype was found many times. Looked up from germline, CDR1 is SGHRS and CDR2 is YFSETQ. The length of the CDR3 is 16 residues. V was pared by 0 bases and J by 7 bases, with 8 bases of the junction left unmatched. This receptor was identified in an elderly woman in good health. This chain uses TRBV5-1 with TRBJ2-1, with TRBD2 matching 9 bases. Specimen: blood. DNA of the CDR3: TGCGCCAGCAGCTTGGCCCTGCGGGGGGGAGGGAATGAGCAGTTCTTC. Translating gives CASSLALRGGGNEQFF.